This T cell receptor (beta chain) is from a study of blood T cell repertoires in COVID-19. Overall study context: Collection of acute and convalescent COVID-19 samples took place in the United States, Italy and Spain. Nucleic acid was either cDNA or gDNA, and it came from T cells, B-cell-depleted T cells, or PBMCs.

This clone was picked up one time. In the original workflow: It was from reference gene primer amplification that nucleated cell counts were estimated. Only in-frame clones appear in the TCRdb table, and some are missing; sequencing was by immunoSEQ multiplex PCR. V and J calls and clone size follow that table, whereas D and trimming were derived from the DNA. The sample carries 180,000 or so clones, about 88% recorded once. Germline CDR1 reads LNHNV; CDR2 reads YYDKDF (reference sequence). There are 13 residues in the CDR3. V gave up 4 bases and J gave up 6 bases, with 10 bases separating them. Sequencing input: peripheral blood. This clonotype was obtained from a woman aged 30 to 39 with active or convalescent COVID-19. The genes are TRBV15 and TRBJ1-5; a possible D gene is TRBD1 (6 bases). The CDR3 DNA reads TGTGCCACCAGCATAGGGGGTGGTCAGCCCCAGCATTTT. This translates into CATSIGGGQPQHF.